Listed below are T cell receptor beta chains from one sample, sequenced in a study of blood T cells in healthy people across ages. Each CDR3 protein is one row after TCRdb ran MiXCR on the 5' RACE reads. The sample has 1.5 million or so distinct CDR3 sequences; 40% to 45% are singletons. Sequenced: blood. The receptors derive from a woman between 18 and 30 years old in good health. Each CDR3 is given with its conserved first and last residue. The D gene is left open where the match is weak. Size tells how often a clone was seen (once, few, many) or the class of an expanded clone, and some rows leave it out.

d_call,j_call,clone_size,v_call,cdr3_aa,cdr3_nt
-,TRBJ1-2,-,TRBV6-5,CASSSTGHYGYTF,TGTGCCAGCAGCTCTACAGGCCACTATGGCTACACCTTC
-,TRBJ2-3,few,TRBV20-1,CSANQGTTDTQYF,TGCAGTGCAAATCAGGGGACCACAGATACGCAGTATTTT
-,TRBJ1-4,many,TRBV5-1,CASSRQKSTNEKLFF,TGCGCCAGCAGCAGACAGAAGTCAACTAATGAAAAACTGTTTTTT
-,TRBJ2-1,-,TRBV29-1,CSVDALGLPRDEQFF,TGCAGCGTTGACGCCCTGGGACTCCCGCGGGATGAGCAGTTCTTC
-,TRBJ1-1,-,TRBV5-1,CASSLYAPVDTEAFF,TGCGCCAGCAGCTTGTATGCACCGGTGGACACTGAAGCTTTCTTT
TRBD1,TRBJ1-2,-,TRBV27,CASSFYSPGQGYGYTF,TGTGCCAGCAGTTTCTATTCCCCGGGACAGGGCTATGGCTACACCTTC
TRBD2,TRBJ2-3,few,TRBV27,CASCPEAGVTDTQYF,TGTGCCAGCTGTCCAGAAGCGGGAGTGACAGATACGCAGTATTTT
TRBD1,TRBJ2-5,-,TRBV9,CASSGSGGRETQYF,TGTGCCAGCAGCGGATCAGGGGGACGAGAGACCCAGTACTTC
-,TRBJ1-2,many,TRBV20-1,CSAKGSNYGYTF,TGCAGTGCTAAAGGGAGTAACTATGGCTACACCTTC
-,TRBJ1-1,-,TRBV18,CASSPSVGHTEAFF,TGTGCCAGCTCACCGAGCGTCGGGCACACTGAAGCTTTCTTT
-,TRBJ1-2,few,TRBV27,CASSYQGGALYGYTF,TGTGCCAGCAGTTACCAGGGAGGGGCACTCTATGGCTACACCTTC
TRBD1,TRBJ1-2,-,TRBV4-3,CASSQDRSAANYGYTF,TGCGCCAGCAGCCAGGACAGGAGTGCGGCTAACTATGGCTACACCTTC
TRBD1,TRBJ2-7,-,TRBV9,CASSTQTGVVDEQYF,TGTGCCAGCAGCACCCAGACAGGGGTGGTCGACGAGCAGTACTTC
TRBD2,TRBJ2-1,many,TRBV25-1,CASGTSAYNEQFF,TGTGCATCCGGGACTAGCGCCTACAATGAGCAGTTCTTC
-,TRBJ1-2,-,TRBV6-5,CASSDVDGNYGYTF,TGTGCCAGCAGTGACGTAGACGGTAACTATGGCTACACCTTC